This T cell receptor beta chain was captured in a study of T-cell reconstitution after alpha-beta-depleted transplantation in children. Points from the study as a whole: At around two months after transplant, the alpha-beta T cells were reportedly derived from several hundred expanded clones that came from non-depleted graft cells.

For TCRbeta, the library was prepared with unique molecular identifiers. MiXCR was run by TCRdb on the PCR reads, yielding one entry per CDR3 protein. Of fewer than 150,000 distinct CDR3 sequences listed, approximately 22% are singletons. The sample holds many counts of this clonotype. No antigen is known for it. The receptor was isolated from a male patient aged 2-15 years who had a stem cell transplant for chronic granulomatous disease, so the T cells may come from the graft donor. The sample consisted of PBMCs, mostly from graft donor cells, taken 180 days after TCRalphabeta/CD19-depleted stem cell transplant.

This CDR3 is CSATSRQNYEQYF. The CDR3 coding sequence is TGCAGTGCCACCTCCCGACAGAACTACGAGCAGTACTTC. The chain uses TRBV20-1 and TRBJ2-7; the D gene is possibly TRBD1 (5 bases). Trimming cost V 6 bases and J 3 bases, with 15 bases left between them. Germline values: CDR1 DFQATT, CDR2 SNEGSKA (reference sequence). This CDR3 is 13 amino acids long.